These 4 T cell receptor beta chains were sequenced from one sample in a study of metastatic and nonmetastatic thyroid tumors. All patients were untreated before thyroid surgery. MiXCR re-clonotyped the PCR reads for TCRdb. The profile shows tens of thousands of clones, roughly 14% of them singletons. Sequences were obtained from blood. The origin of the receptors is a female donor with papillary thyroid cancer or a benign thyroid nodule (not recorded which). Some clones in this sample may be carry-over from other donors' samples.

This clone appeared a single time. The chain links TRBV19 to TRBJ2-7; D is perhaps TRBD1 or TRBD2 (7 bases each). Germline CDR1 LNHDA, CDR2 SQIVND (reference sequence). The CDR3 covers 16 residues. The germline V and J ends were trimmed by 3 bases and 3 bases, with 18 bases remaining between them. The CDR3 DNA reads TGTGCCAGTAGTATCGGGGGGACAGTAGGCCACTACGAGCAGTACTTC. It encodes CASSIGGTVGHYEQYF.

The table lists this clone with many counts. CDR3 in amino acids: CASSTEGGPAQPQHF. CDR3 in DNA: TGTGCCAGCAGCACCGAGGGGGGGCCGGCTCAGCCCCAGCATTTT. The chain couples TRBV7-2 to TRBJ1-5; the D gene is possibly TRBD1 (6 bases). This CDR3 is built from 15 residues. Per germline, CDR1 SGHTA and CDR2 FQGNSA. Trimming stripped 5 bases from V and 6 bases from J, with 17 bases between.

The V gene is TRBV20-1, the J gene TRBJ1-2; 8 nucleotides match TRBD1. This CDR3 has 16 residues. V lost 5 bases and J lost 1; bases outside the gene matches: 12. The V gene's germline CDR1 is DFQATT and CDR2 SNEGSKA (reference sequence). CDR3 nucleotides: TGCAGTGCTTATGGACAGGGATACCTCTTTAACTATGGCTACACCTTC. Its translation: CSAYGQGYLFNYGYTF.

The rearrangement uses TRBV5-1 and TRBJ2-2; unclear D gene. The CDR3 is 14 amino acids. V dropped 9 bases and J dropped 4 bases, with 16 bases sitting between them. The V gene's germline CDR1 is SGHRS and CDR2 YFSETQ. The chain's CDR3 is CATGSGSATGELFF. The CDR3 DNA sequence: TGCGCCACCGGCTCCGGTTCCGCCACCGGGGAGCTGTTTTTT.